Presented here are 31 T cell receptor beta chains from one specimen sequenced in a study of Ad26.COV2.S vaccination and SARS-CoV-2 variants. Sample treatment: roughly 20 received Ad26.COV2.S at low or high dose, single or two shots; 5 received placebo; per-sample allocation not given. Day 63 after the first vaccine or placebo injection was the time point for sampling. Data came from immunoSEQ multiplex PCR; TCRdb stores just in-frame clones and leaves some out. The sample has 350,000 to 600,000 clones, 80% to 90% seen once; the top ten hold 1.7%. The source was peripheral blood, collected in a trial of Ad26.COV2.S vaccine versus placebo. The receptor set was obtained from a person aged 18 to 65 who received the Ad26.COV2.S COVID-19 vaccine or a placebo.

A word on this clone: Other DNA sequences from this sample encode an identical CDR3 as well. This rearrangement joins TRBV18 to TRBJ2-5; D is ambiguous. Germline lookup yields CDR1 KGHSH and CDR2 LQKENI. V was shortened by 3 bases and J by 5 bases, with 10 bases between the two germline ends. This CDR3 contains 13 residues. The CDR3 loop reads CASSPGSQETQYF. The CDR3 DNA sequence: TGTGCCAGCTCACCTGGTTCCCAGGAGACCCAGTACTTC. Combining the CDR3 with reference TRBV18 and TRBJ2-5 gives the whole variable domain NAGVMQNPRHLVRRRGQEARLRCSPMKGHSHVYWYRQLPEEGLKFMVYLQKENIIDESGMPKERFSAEFPKEGPSILRIQQVVRGDSAAYFCASSPGSQETQYFGPGTRLLVL.

This CDR3 reads CASSFDRRTEAFF. The DNA of the CDR3 is TGTGCCAGCAGCTTCGACAGGCGCACTGAAGCTTTCTTT. The chain employs TRBV7-2 and TRBJ1-1; D may be TRBD1 (6 bases). The germline gives CDR1 SGHTA, CDR2 FQGNSA. CDR3 size: 13 residues. Trimming cost V 3 bases and J 4 bases, with 9 bases left between them.

This clone was picked up a small number of times. The chain carries TRBV19 and TRBJ1-5, with TRBD1 identical over 8 bases. The V segment lost 3 bases and the J segment 6 bases; nucleotides outside the gene matches: 10. Germline loops: CDR1 LNHDA, CDR2 SQIVND (reference sequence). The CDR3 totals 16 residues. The CDR3 sequence: CASSMDGQGSGQPQHF. In nucleotides, the CDR3 is TGTGCCAGTAGTATGGACGGACAGGGTTCGGGTCAGCCCCAGCATTTT.

V is TRBV7-2 and J is TRBJ2-1, with D possibly called TRBD1 or TRBD2 (5 bases each). Per the germline V gene, CDR1 is SGHTA and CDR2 is FQGNSA. This CDR3 comprises 13 residues. Trimming took off 1 base at V and 9 bases at J, with 10 bases between the two ends. DNA for the CDR3: TGTGCCAGCAGCTTAGTCGAAGGGACTGAGCAGTTCTTC. Protein product: CASSLVEGTEQFF.

This rearrangement joins TRBV5-1 to TRBJ2-5; D possibly corresponds to TRBD1 (5 bases). CDR1 SGHRS and CDR2 YFSETQ come from the germline V gene. Trimming took off 0 bases at V and 5 bases at J, with 14 bases between the two ends. The CDR3 is 15 amino acids. The CDR3 reads CASSLAQGPSETQYF. The CDR3, as DNA: TGCGCCAGCAGCTTGGCGCAGGGTCCGTCGGAGACCCAGTACTTC.

V and J are TRBV6-6 and TRBJ2-7; the match to TRBD2 covers 7 bases. From germline, CDR1 is MNHNY and CDR2 SVGAGI (reference sequence). V dropped 2 bases and J dropped 7; count of bases not matched to a gene: 8. CDR3 length equals 14 residues. CDR3 nucleotide sequence: TGTGCCAGCAGTTACCTTCAGCTTAGCGGGGAGCAGTACTTC. Residues: CASSYLQLSGEQYF.

The CDR3 is CASSFTGLSNEQFF. DNA for the CDR3: TGTGCCAGCAGCTTTACAGGTCTGTCCAATGAGCAGTTCTTC. This rearrangement joins TRBV7-2 to TRBJ2-1; a weak D match, TRBD1 (5 bases). The V end lost 3 bases, the J end lost 6 bases, and 12 bases lay between the germline ends. Germline CDR1 and CDR2: SGHTA and FQGNSA. The CDR3 is 14 amino acids.

This clone was seen a single time. The chain has TRBV14 and TRBJ2-7; 12 bases match TRBD2. The CDR3 sequence is 15 residues long. Germline V gene data show CDR1 as SGHDN and CDR2 as FVKESK. V trimming: 5 bases; J trimming: 8 bases; junction bases outside the gene matches: 10. The CDR3 loop is CASSARLAGVKKQYF. In DNA form, the CDR3 reads TGTGCCAGCAGCGCCCGACTAGCGGGAGTGAAGAAGCAGTACTTC.

The V call is TRBV7-2, the J call TRBJ1-2; D not certain. Germline V gene data show CDR1 as SGHTA and CDR2 as FQGNSA. This CDR3 is 14 amino acids long. Trimming took off 1 base at V and 13 bases at J, with 19 bases between the two ends. DNA of the CDR3: TGTGCCAGCAGCTTAGGCAGAGAAAGGACGTTTGCCACCTTC. The encoded protein is CASSLGRERTFATF.

The chain couples TRBV7-8 to TRBJ2-1; 9 bases agree with TRBD1. Germline loops: CDR1 SGHVS, CDR2 FQNEAQ. CDR3 size: 15 residues. Trimming at V came to 5 bases and at J to 6 bases, leaving 8 bases not matched to a gene. CDR3 sequence: CASSAGTGRPNEQFF. In DNA, the CDR3 is TGTGCCAGCAGCGCCGGGACAGGGCGGCCCAATGAGCAGTTCTTC.

The chain employs TRBV27 and TRBJ2-1; D is unresolved. This CDR3 is 18 amino acids long. CDR1 is MNHEY, CDR2 SMNVEV, per germline (reference sequence). V lost 2 bases, J lost 0 bases, and 17 bases lay in between. The CDR3 here is CASSLRLEYASSYNEQFF. The DNA of the CDR3 is TGTGCCAGCAGTTTACGATTAGAGTACGCCAGCTCCTACAATGAGCAGTTCTTC.

The chain uses TRBV4-1 and TRBJ2-1; D is ambiguous. This CDR3 has 17 residues. Germline loops: CDR1 MGHRA, CDR2 YSYEKL. V was clipped by 3 bases and J by 0 bases, with 15 bases between them. CDR3 nucleotide sequence: TGCGCCAGCAGCCATGTTAGACTTGTAAGCTCCTACAATGAGCAGTTCTTC. It specifies CASSHVRLVSSYNEQFF.

The rearrangement joins TRBV27 to TRBJ1-1, with D unresolved. The CDR3 runs to 13 residues. The germline V gene has CDR1 MNHEY and CDR2 SMNVEV (reference sequence). Trimming left V 7 bases short and J 0 bases short, with 9 bases between. The CDR3 DNA reads as TGTGCCAGCATGCAGTCTATGAACACTGAAGCTTTCTTT. Translation gives CASMQSMNTEAFF.

This chain connects TRBV19 to TRBJ1-3; D not certain. The V end lost 8 bases, the J end lost 0 bases, and 14 bases lay between the germline ends. The CDR3 totals 15 residues. Germline-derived CDR1 and CDR2 are LNHDA and SQIVND (reference sequence). The CDR3 DNA sequence: TGTGCCAGTGGCCTTTCGATGGCCTCTGGAAACACCATATATTTT. It translates to CASGLSMASGNTIYF. The entire variable domain, with the rest obtained from reference TRBV19 and TRBJ1-3, is as follows: DGGITQSPKYLFRKEGQNVTLSCEQNLNHDAMYWYRQDPGQGLRLIYYSQIVNDFQKGDIAEGYSVSREKKESFPLTVTSAQKNPTAFYLCASGLSMASGNTIYFGEGSWLTVV.

CDR3 loop: CASSYSGNYGYTF. CDR3 DNA: TGTGCCAGCAGTTACTCAGGGAACTATGGCTACACCTTC. V gene TRBV6-2 or TRBV6-3 combines with J gene TRBJ1-2; D gene ambiguous. Germline V gives CDR1 MNHEY, CDR2 SVGEGT. V lost 0 bases to trimming and J lost 2 bases, with 4 bases between them. The CDR3 runs 13 residues.

The gene calls are TRBV6-5 and TRBJ1-5; TRBD1 aligns across 9 bases. Losses at the gene ends were 4 bases for V and 0 bases for J; bases not matched to a gene: 1. The CDR3 spans 15 residues. Germline loops: CDR1 MNHEY, CDR2 SVGAGI. The CDR3 nucleotides read TGTGCCAGCAGTTGGGACAGGGTTAGCAATCAGCCCCAGCATTTT. Translated: CASSWDRVSNQPQHF.

This sequence joins TRBV19 and TRBJ2-7, with D uncertain. The CDR3 sequence is 15 residues long. Germline V gene lookup returns CDR1 LNHDA and CDR2 SQIVND (reference sequence). V was trimmed by 1 base and J by 0 bases, leaving 10 bases between them. CDR3 DNA: TGTGCCAGTAGTATAGGAGGAGAAAGCTCCTACGAGCAGTACTTC. Residues: CASSIGGESSYEQYF.

The chain carries TRBV29-1 and TRBJ2-7; 11 bases fit TRBD2. Germline V gene lookup returns CDR1 SQVTM and CDR2 ANQGSEA. Losses at the gene ends were 0 bases for V and 4 bases for J; bases not matched to a gene: 5. The CDR3 totals 15 residues. DNA of the CDR3: TGCAGCGTTGAAGATCTGACTAGCGGGGAGTACGAGCAGTACTTC. It is translated as CSVEDLTSGEYEQYF.

This clone was found a few times. V usage is TRBV7-9 and J usage is TRBJ2-2; D unclear. V was trimmed by 0 bases and J by 8 bases, leaving 10 bases between them. CDR3 length equals 14 residues. The V gene's germline CDR1 is SEHNR and CDR2 FQNEAQ (reference sequence). The CDR3 spells CASSLALTVGELFF. CDR3 DNA sequence: TGTGCCAGCAGCTTAGCCCTAACAGTAGGGGAGCTGTTTTTT.

The gene calls are TRBV7-2 and TRBJ2-7, with TRBD1 matching over 12 bases. Trimming cost V 1 base and J 6 bases; bases outside gene matches: 4. CDR3 length: 15 residues. Germline-derived CDR1 and CDR2 are SGHTA and FQGNSA. For the CDR3, the DNA is TGTGCCAGCAGCTTAGGCGGGACAGGGGGCGCCGAGCAGTACTTC. It encodes CASSLGGTGGAEQYF. The full variable domain, completed using reference TRBV7-2 and TRBJ2-7, is GAGVSQSPSNKVTEKGKDVELRCDPISGHTALYWYRQSLGQGLEFLIYFQGNSAPDKSGLPSDRFSAERTGGSVSTLTIQRTQQEDSAVYLCASSLGGTGGAEQYFGPGTRLTVT.

The chain is built from TRBV18 and TRBJ1-1; D is perhaps TRBD1 (5 bases). Trimming removed 0 bases from V and 7 bases from J, with 12 bases in between. The CDR3 is 14 residues long. Germline assignment: CDR1 KGHSH and CDR2 LQKENI. Written as DNA, the CDR3 is TGTGCCAGCTCACCACCGGGCTCGGGGGGTGAAGCTTTCTTT. Translated, it gives CASSPPGSGGEAFF.

The gene calls are TRBV5-5 and TRBJ1-1; D is unclear. Trimming cost V 0 bases and J 5 bases, with 14 bases left between them. Germline CDR1 reads SGHKS; CDR2 reads YYEKEE (reference sequence). This CDR3 spans 15 amino acids. DNA of the CDR3: TGTGCCAGCAGCTTGGCGTCGGGAGGGAAAACTGAAGCTTTCTTT. Translated: CASSLASGGKTEAFF.

The rearrangement links TRBV15 to TRBJ2-3, with TRBD2 identical over 7 bases. In germline, CDR1 is LNHNV, CDR2 YYDKDF (reference sequence). J lost 3 bases, V lost 8 bases, and 11 bases had no gene match. The CDR3 runs 15 residues. CDR3 protein: CATGLGGRATDTQYF. The CDR3 DNA sequence: TGTGCCACCGGCCTGGGCGGGAGAGCAACAGATACGCAGTATTTT.

The rearrangement links TRBV19 to TRBJ1-5; 7 bases map to TRBD1. Losses at the gene ends were 4 bases for V and 6 bases for J; bases not matched to a gene: 12. CDR3 length: 16 amino acids. Germline V lookup: CDR1 LNHDA, CDR2 SQIVND (reference sequence). The CDR3 nucleotides are TGTGCCAGTAGTAGGAAACCAGACAGGGATGCTCAGCCCCAGCATTTT. This translates into CASSRKPDRDAQPQHF.

The J gene is TRBJ2-1, the V gene TRBV14; possible D gene TRBD2, 6 bases. CDR3 size: 17 residues. Germline values: CDR1 SGHDN, CDR2 FVKESK. V lost 4 bases and J 0 bases, leaving 16 bases between the germline ends. CDR3 sequence: CASSLPGGSSSYNEQFF. The DNA for the CDR3 is TGTGCCAGCAGCCTCCCTGGGGGGTCCAGCTCCTACAATGAGCAGTTCTTC.

The V and J genes are TRBV5-1 and TRBJ2-7; D perhaps matches TRBD1 (6 bases). Trimming stripped 2 bases from V and 5 bases from J, with 14 bases between. The length of the CDR3 is 14 residues. Per the germline V gene, CDR1 is SGHRS and CDR2 is YFSETQ. The CDR3 sequence: CASSLGRGFDEQYF. In DNA form, the CDR3 reads TGCGCCAGCAGCTTAGGCAGGGGTTTCGACGAGCAGTACTTC.

The chain carries TRBV7-6 and TRBJ2-1; TRBD2 matches 12 bases. The CDR3 has 12 residues. V lost 10 bases to trimming and J lost 13 bases; unmatched junction nucleotides: 8. In germline, CDR1 is SGHVS, CDR2 FNYEAQ. CDR3 sequence: CATRTSGKTQFF. CDR3 nucleotides: TGTGCCACCCGGACTAGCGGGAAGACCCAGTTCTTC.

The genes are TRBV6-2 or TRBV6-3 and TRBJ2-3; TRBD2 matches at 9 bases. The CDR3 has 14 residues. J lost 6 bases, V lost 6 bases, and 7 bases had no gene match. CDR1 MNHEY and CDR2 SVGEGT come from the germline V gene. The CDR3 region is CASSPSGEKDTQYF. The CDR3, as DNA: TGTGCCAGCAGCCCTAGCGGGGAAAAGGATACGCAGTATTTT.

The chain links TRBV28 to TRBJ2-3; 7 bases line up with TRBD2. This CDR3 has 15 amino acids. J gave up 1 base and V 5 bases, and 6 bases lay outside the gene matches. The V gene's germline CDR1 is MDHEN and CDR2 SYDVKM. CDR3 nucleotide sequence: TGTGCCAGCAGTGCGGGCGGGAGTGGCACAGATACGCAGTATTTT. Translation gives CASSAGGSGTDTQYF.

The genes are TRBV13 and TRBJ2-1, with TRBD2 matching over 11 bases. Unmatched junction bases numbered 10, after V lost 0 bases and J lost 0 bases. The CDR3 totals 20 residues. The germline V gene encodes CDR1 PRHDT and CDR2 FYEKMQ (reference sequence). The CDR3 DNA sequence: TGTGCCAGCAGCTTAGGTTTGGGGCGACTAGCGGGATACTCCTACAATGAGCAGTTCTTC. Protein: CASSLGLGRLAGYSYNEQFF. The full variable domain, rest sourced from reference TRBV13 and TRBJ2-1, is AAGVIQSPRHLIKEKRETATLKCYPIPRHDTVYWYQQGPGQDPQFLISFYEKMQSDKGSIPDRFSAQQFSDYHSELNMSSLELGDSALYFCASSLGLGRLAGYSYNEQFFGPGTRLTVL.

The rearrangement uses TRBV7-6 and TRBJ1-1, with D maybe TRBD1 (6 bases). Germline values: CDR1 SGHVS, CDR2 FNYEAQ. The CDR3 runs 15 residues. Deletions cut 2 bases from V and 4 bases from J, with 14 bases between. The CDR3: CASSLHEGGRTEAFF. The CDR3, as DNA: TGTGCCAGCAGCTTACACGAAGGGGGACGCACTGAAGCTTTCTTT.